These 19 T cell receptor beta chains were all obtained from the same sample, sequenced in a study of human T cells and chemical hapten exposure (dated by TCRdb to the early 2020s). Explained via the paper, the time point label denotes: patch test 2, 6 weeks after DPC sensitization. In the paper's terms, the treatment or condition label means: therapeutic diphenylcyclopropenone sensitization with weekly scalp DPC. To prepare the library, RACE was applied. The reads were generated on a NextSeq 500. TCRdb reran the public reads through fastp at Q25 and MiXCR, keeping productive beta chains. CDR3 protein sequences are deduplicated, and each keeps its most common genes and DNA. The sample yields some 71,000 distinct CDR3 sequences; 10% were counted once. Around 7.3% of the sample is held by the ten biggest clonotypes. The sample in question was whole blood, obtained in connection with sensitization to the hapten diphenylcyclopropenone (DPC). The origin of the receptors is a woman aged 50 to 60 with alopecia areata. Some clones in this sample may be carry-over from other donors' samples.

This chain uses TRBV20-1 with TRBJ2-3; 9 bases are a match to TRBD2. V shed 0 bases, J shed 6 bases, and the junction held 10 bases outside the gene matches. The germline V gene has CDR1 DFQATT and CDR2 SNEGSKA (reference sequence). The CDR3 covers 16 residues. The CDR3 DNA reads TGCAGTGCTAGAGATTGGCGGGAGGGCCCGGTGGATACGCAGTATTTT. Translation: CSARDWREGPVDTQYF.

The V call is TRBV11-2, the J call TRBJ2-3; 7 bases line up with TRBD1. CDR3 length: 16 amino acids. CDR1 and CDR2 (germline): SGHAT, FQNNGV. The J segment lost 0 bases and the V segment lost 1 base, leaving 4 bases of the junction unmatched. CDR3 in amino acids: CASSLGARGSTDTQYF. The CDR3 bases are TGTGCCAGCAGCTTAGGGGCCAGGGGGAGCACAGATACGCAGTATTTT.

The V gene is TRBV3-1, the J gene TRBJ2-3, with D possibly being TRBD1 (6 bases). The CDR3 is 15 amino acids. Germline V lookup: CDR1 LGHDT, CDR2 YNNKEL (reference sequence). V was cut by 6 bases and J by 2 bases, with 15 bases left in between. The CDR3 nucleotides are TGTGCCAGCAGTCCTTCAGGGGCTGACACAGATACGCAGTATTTT. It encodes CASSPSGADTDTQYF.

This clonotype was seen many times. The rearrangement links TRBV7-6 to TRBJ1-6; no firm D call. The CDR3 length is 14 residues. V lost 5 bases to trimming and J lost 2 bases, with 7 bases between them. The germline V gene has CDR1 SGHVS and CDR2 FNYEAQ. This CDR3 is CASSAKAYNSPLHF. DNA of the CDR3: TGTGCCAGCAGCGCCAAGGCCTATAATTCACCCCTCCACTTT.

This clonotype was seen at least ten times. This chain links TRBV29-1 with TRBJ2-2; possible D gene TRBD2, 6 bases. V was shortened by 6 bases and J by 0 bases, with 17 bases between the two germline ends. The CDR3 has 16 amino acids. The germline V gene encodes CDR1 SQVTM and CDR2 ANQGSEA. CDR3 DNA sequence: TGCAGCGTGGGGACTTCCAGTCGAACGAACACCGGGGAGCTGTTTTTT. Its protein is CSVGTSSRTNTGELFF.

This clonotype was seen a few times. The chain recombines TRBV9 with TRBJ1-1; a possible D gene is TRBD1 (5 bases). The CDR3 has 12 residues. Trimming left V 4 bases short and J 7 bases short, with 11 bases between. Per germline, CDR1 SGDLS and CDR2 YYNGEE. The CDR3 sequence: CASSPFRGEAFF. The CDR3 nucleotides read TGTGCCAGCAGCCCCTTTAGGGGTGAAGCTTTCTTT.

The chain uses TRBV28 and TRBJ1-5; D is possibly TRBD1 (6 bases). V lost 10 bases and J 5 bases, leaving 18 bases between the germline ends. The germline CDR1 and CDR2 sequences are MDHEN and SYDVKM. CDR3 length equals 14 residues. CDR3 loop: CATSPSAGDQPQHF. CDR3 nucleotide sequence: TGTGCCACCTCGCCCTCAGCAGGGGATCAGCCCCAGCATTTT.

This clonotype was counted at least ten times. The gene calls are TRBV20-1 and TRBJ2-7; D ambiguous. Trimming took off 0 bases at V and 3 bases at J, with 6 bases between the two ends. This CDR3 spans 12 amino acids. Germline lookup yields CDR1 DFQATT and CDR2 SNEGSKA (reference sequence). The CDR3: CSARDLNYEQYF. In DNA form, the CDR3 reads TGCAGTGCTAGAGATCTTAACTACGAGCAGTACTTC.

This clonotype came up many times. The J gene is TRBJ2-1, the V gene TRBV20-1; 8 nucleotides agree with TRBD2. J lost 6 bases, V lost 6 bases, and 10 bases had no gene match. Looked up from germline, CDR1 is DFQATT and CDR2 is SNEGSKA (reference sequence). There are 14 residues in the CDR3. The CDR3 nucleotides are TGCAGTGCCCTAAGCGGGAGTTGGGTCAATGAGCAGTTCTTC. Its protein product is CSALSGSWVNEQFF.

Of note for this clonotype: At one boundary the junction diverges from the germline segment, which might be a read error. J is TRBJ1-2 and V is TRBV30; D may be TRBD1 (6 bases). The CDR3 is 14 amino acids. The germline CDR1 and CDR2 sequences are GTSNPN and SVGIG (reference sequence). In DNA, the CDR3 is TGTGCCTGGACAACGACAGGCCCGGTATATGGCTGCACCTTC. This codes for CAWTTTGPVYGCTF.

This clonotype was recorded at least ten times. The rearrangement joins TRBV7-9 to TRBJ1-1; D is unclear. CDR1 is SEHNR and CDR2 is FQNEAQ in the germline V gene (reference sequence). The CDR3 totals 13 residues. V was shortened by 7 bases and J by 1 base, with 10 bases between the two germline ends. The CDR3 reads CASTLGENTEAFF. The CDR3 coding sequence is TGTGCCAGCACCCTTGGGGAGAACACTGAAGCTTTCTTT.

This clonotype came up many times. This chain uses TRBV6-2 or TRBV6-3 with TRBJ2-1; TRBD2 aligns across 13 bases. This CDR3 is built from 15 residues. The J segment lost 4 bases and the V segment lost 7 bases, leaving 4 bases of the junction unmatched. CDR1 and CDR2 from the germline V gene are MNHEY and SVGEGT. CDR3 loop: CASTGTSGVYNEQFF. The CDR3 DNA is TGTGCCAGCACCGGGACTAGCGGGGTGTACAATGAGCAGTTCTTC.

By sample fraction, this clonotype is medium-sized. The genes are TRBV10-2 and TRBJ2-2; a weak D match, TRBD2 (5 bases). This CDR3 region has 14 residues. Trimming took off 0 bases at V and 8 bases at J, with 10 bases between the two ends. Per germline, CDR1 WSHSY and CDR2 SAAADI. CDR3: CASSESSWEGELFF. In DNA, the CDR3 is TGCGCCAGCAGTGAGTCATCGTGGGAGGGGGAGCTGTTTTTT.

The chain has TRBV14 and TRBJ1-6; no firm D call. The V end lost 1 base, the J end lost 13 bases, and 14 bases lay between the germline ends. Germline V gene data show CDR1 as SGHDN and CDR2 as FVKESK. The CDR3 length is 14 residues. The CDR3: CASSQVPFGRPLHF. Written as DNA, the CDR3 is TGTGCCAGCAGCCAAGTGCCCTTCGGCCGGCCCCTCCACTTT.

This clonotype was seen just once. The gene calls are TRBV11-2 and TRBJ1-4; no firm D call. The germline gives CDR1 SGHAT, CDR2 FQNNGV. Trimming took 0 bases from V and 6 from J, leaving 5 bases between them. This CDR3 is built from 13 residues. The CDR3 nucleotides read TGTGCCAGCAGCTTAGACAGAGATGAAAAACTGTTTTTT. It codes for CASSLDRDEKLFF.

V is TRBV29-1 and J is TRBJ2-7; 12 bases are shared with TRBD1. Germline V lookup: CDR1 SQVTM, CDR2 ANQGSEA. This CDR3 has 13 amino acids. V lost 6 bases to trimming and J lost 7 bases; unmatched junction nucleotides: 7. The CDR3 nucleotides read TGCAGCGTCTTCCGGGACAGGGGGCGTGAGCAGTACTTC. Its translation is CSVFRDRGREQYF.

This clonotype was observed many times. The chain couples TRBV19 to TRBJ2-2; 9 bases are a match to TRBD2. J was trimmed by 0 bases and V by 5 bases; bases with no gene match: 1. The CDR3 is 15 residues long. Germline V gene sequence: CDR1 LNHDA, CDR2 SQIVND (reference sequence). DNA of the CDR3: TGTGCCAGTAGTCGGACTAGCGCGAACACCGGGGAGCTGTTTTTT. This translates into CASSRTSANTGELFF.

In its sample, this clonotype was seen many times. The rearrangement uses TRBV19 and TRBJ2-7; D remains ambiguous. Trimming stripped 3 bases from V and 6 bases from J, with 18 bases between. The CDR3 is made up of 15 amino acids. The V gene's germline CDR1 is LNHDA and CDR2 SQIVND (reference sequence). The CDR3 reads CASSIPAVPASEQYF. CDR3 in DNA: TGTGCCAGTAGTATTCCTGCTGTGCCGGCCTCCGAGCAGTACTTC.

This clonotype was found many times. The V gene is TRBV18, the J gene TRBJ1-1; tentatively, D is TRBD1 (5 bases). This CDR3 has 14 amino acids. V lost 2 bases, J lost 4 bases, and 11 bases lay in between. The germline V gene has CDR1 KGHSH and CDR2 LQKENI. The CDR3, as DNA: TGTGCCAGCTCACCAGAGGGACTCAGCACTGAAGCTTTCTTT. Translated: CASSPEGLSTEAFF.